Below are 19 T cell receptor beta chains sequenced from a single sample in a study of radiation and T cells in renal cell carcinoma. Time point specified: blood 4 weeks post-SBRT, at nephrectomy. Indicated treatment: 15 Gy SBRT to primary tumor, nephrectomy 4 weeks later. Some clones are missing from TCRdb's copy, which holds only in-frame ones; the method was immunoSEQ multiplex PCR. The data hold fewer than 80,000 clones, with 70% to 90% observed a single time. The sample consisted of blood, taken from a patient whose treatment included radiotherapy and nephrectomy. All receptors come from a woman aged 55-75 years with renal cell carcinoma.

The chain combines TRBV28 with TRBJ1-2; D not certain. The germline CDR1 and CDR2 sequences are MDHEN and SYDVKM. CDR3 length: 9 residues. V lost 8 bases and J lost 14, with 12 bases in between. The CDR3 nucleotides are TGTGCCAGCGGGTACCAAGGGACCTTC. Residues: CASGYQGTF.

V gene TRBV7-8 combines with J gene TRBJ2-6; 11 bases match TRBD1. The V gene end was trimmed by 4 bases and the J gene end by 2 bases; junction bases not matched to a gene: 7. This CDR3 is built from 18 residues. Germline CDR1 and CDR2: SGHVS and FQNEAQ. For the CDR3, the DNA is TGTGCCAGCAGCTCGGACAGGGGGCTTGTCGCTGGGGCCAACGTCCTGACTTTC. Protein: CASSSDRGLVAGANVLTF.

The rearrangement joins TRBV18 to TRBJ1-2; no clear D. Germline CDR1 is KGHSH and CDR2 is LQKENI. The CDR3 covers 12 residues. Between the trimmed V and J ends, which lost 2 bases and 10 bases, there was a span of 11 bases. CDR3 loop: CASSPNPEAYTF. The CDR3 region has the DNA TGTGCCAGCTCACCAAATCCGGAAGCCTACACCTTC. The full variable domain, with the rest looked up from reference TRBV18 and TRBJ1-2, is NAGVMQNPRHLVRRRGQEARLRCSPMKGHSHVYWYRQLPEEGLKFMVYLQKENIIDESGMPKERFSAEFPKEGPSILRIQQVVRGDSAAYFCASSPNPEAYTFGSGTRLTVV.

The rearrangement links TRBV9 to TRBJ1-2, with 8 nucleotides matching TRBD1. With 1 base clipped from V and 8 bases from J, the junction kept 10 bases outside the gene matches. This CDR3 has 15 amino acids. CDR1 and CDR2 from the germline V gene are SGDLS and YYNGEE. CDR3: CASSVNSQGGRGYTF. The DNA for the CDR3 is TGTGCCAGCAGCGTAAACTCACAGGGGGGGCGCGGCTACACCTTC. Filled out from reference TRBV9 and TRBJ1-2, the complete variable domain reads DSGVTQTPKHLITATGQRVTLRCSPRSGDLSVYWYQQSLDQGLQFLIQYYNGEERAKGNILERFSAQQFPDLHSELNLSSLELGDSALYFCASSVNSQGGRGYTFGSGTRLTVV.

This rearrangement joins TRBV5-1 to TRBJ1-5; TRBD1 aligns across 7 bases. The germline CDR1 and CDR2 sequences are SGHRS and YFSETQ. The CDR3 runs 14 residues. J was trimmed by 2 bases and V by 4 bases; bases with no gene match: 3. The CDR3 reads CASSPTGGNQPQHF. Written as DNA, the CDR3 is TGCGCCAGCAGCCCTACAGGGGGCAATCAGCCCCAGCATTTT.

The chain joins TRBV5-8 to TRBJ2-7; 9 nucleotides align to TRBD1. The CDR3 is 16 amino acids. J lost 6 bases, V lost 4 bases, and 14 bases had no gene match. Germline V gene sequence: CDR1 SGHTS, CDR2 YDEGEE. The CDR3 here is CASSKSAFMDRGEQYF. The CDR3 DNA follows: TGTGCCAGCAGCAAGTCTGCCTTTATGGACAGGGGCGAGCAGTACTTC.

This sequence joins TRBV5-4 and TRBJ2-5, with 11 bases aligning to TRBD1. The CDR3 is 15 residues long. The V and J ends lost 4 bases and 5 bases, in that order; junction bases with no gene match: 7. CDR1 is SGHNT and CDR2 is YYREEE in the germline V gene (reference sequence). The CDR3 DNA reads TGTGCCAGCAGCCTTGGGACAGGGGGACAGGAGACCCAGTACTTC. Residues: CASSLGTGGQETQYF.

The chain carries TRBV19 and TRBJ2-6; D is perhaps TRBD2 (5 bases). The CDR3 extends over 15 amino acids. Germline V gene lookup returns CDR1 LNHDA and CDR2 SQIVND (reference sequence). Trimming removed 2 bases from V and 0 bases from J, with 5 bases in between. The CDR3 is CASSIRGSGANVLTF. The CDR3 DNA sequence: TGTGCCAGTAGTATACGGGGCTCTGGGGCCAACGTCCTGACTTTC. Together with reference TRBV19 and TRBJ2-6, the CDR3 gives the full variable domain: DGGITQSPKYLFRKEGQNVTLSCEQNLNHDAMYWYRQDPGQGLRLIYYSQIVNDFQKGDIAEGYSVSREKKESFPLTVTSAQKNPTAFYLCASSIRGSGANVLTFGAGSRLTVL.

The chain couples TRBV7-2 to TRBJ1-4, with D possibly TRBD1 on 5 matching bases. V lost 0 bases to trimming and J lost 3 bases, with 11 bases between them. This CDR3 is 16 amino acids long. Germline CDR1 SGHTA, CDR2 FQGNSA. CDR3 sequence (DNA): TGTGCCAGCAGCTTAGCGCGTCAGGGTTCTAATGAAAAACTGTTTTTT. Amino acids: CASSLARQGSNEKLFF.

V gene TRBV27 combines with J gene TRBJ2-7; weak D call: TRBD2 (6 bases). From germline, CDR1 is MNHEY and CDR2 SMNVEV (reference sequence). V lost 6 bases and J 0 bases, leaving 12 bases between the germline ends. This CDR3 spans 14 amino acids. The CDR3 is CASSDRGFSYEQYF. The CDR3 nucleotides are TGTGCCAGCAGCGACCGGGGGTTCTCCTACGAGCAGTACTTC.

This clone has a handful of counts. The V call is TRBV19, the J call TRBJ1-1, with D possibly being TRBD1 (6 bases). The CDR3 totals 16 residues. Germline loops: CDR1 LNHDA, CDR2 SQIVND (reference sequence). V gave up 5 bases and J gave up 4 bases, with 20 bases separating them. The CDR3 protein is CASSLNPGEGRTEAFF. The CDR3 DNA follows: TGTGCCAGTAGTCTCAATCCAGGGGAGGGACGCACTGAAGCTTTCTTT.

This chain links TRBV5-1 with TRBJ2-7; TRBD1 is a possible D gene (5 bases). V was cut by 5 bases and J by 0 bases, with 9 bases left in between. Germline CDR1 reads SGHRS; CDR2 reads YFSETQ. The CDR3 extends over 13 amino acids. CDR3 coding DNA: TGCGCCAGCAGGGACACTACCTCCTACGAGCAGTACTTC. Residues: CASRDTTSYEQYF.

The chain combines TRBV2 with TRBJ1-5, with D unresolved. There are 16 residues in the CDR3. CDR1 and CDR2 from the germline V gene are SNHLY and FYNNEI. The ends were cut back, 6 bases at V and 0 bases at J, with 15 bases in the middle. The CDR3 nucleotides read TGTGCCAGCAGGGAGGGAGGACCCTATAGCAATCAGCCCCAGCATTTT. Amino acids: CASREGGPYSNQPQHF.

J is TRBJ1-6 and V is TRBV5-1, with D hard to call. V was trimmed by 4 bases and J by 6 bases, leaving 14 bases between them. The CDR3 loop spans 15 amino acids. The V gene's germline CDR1 is SGHRS and CDR2 YFSETQ. The CDR3 sequence: CASSIFLRANSPLHF. The CDR3 DNA reads TGCGCCAGCAGCATATTTCTTCGGGCTAATTCACCCCTCCACTTT. The full variable domain, its missing parts supplied by reference TRBV5-1 and TRBJ1-6, is KAGVTQTPRYLIKTRGQQVTLSCSPISGHRSVSWYQQTPGQGLQFLFEYFSETQRNKGNFPGRFSGRQFSNSRSEMNVSTLELGDSALYLCASSIFLRANSPLHFGNGTRLTVT.

The chain couples TRBV19 to TRBJ2-1; TRBD2 matches at 14 bases. The CDR3 runs 17 residues. Germline V gives CDR1 LNHDA, CDR2 SQIVND (reference sequence). The V gene end was trimmed by 1 base and the J gene end by 3 bases; junction bases not matched to a gene: 2. The CDR3 protein is CASSIGGTSGSYNEQFF. DNA of the CDR3: TGTGCCAGTAGTATAGGTGGGACTAGCGGGAGCTACAATGAGCAGTTCTTC.

A few counts support this clone. The chain links TRBV9 to TRBJ1-1; D is perhaps TRBD1 (6 bases). There are 13 residues in the CDR3. Germline V gene data show CDR1 as SGDLS and CDR2 as YYNGEE. Trimming took 0 bases from V and 3 from J, leaving 6 bases between them. The CDR3 sequence is CASSVDRDTEAFF. CDR3 sequence (DNA): TGTGCCAGCAGCGTAGACAGGGACACTGAAGCTTTCTTT.

The chain is built from TRBV27 and TRBJ1-2; the match to TRBD1 covers 12 bases. The V gene's germline CDR1 is MNHEY and CDR2 SMNVEV (reference sequence). The V gene end was trimmed by 5 bases and the J gene end by 6 bases; junction bases not matched to a gene: 16. This CDR3 region has 18 residues. Here the CDR3 DNA reads TGTGCCAGCAGTGACATCCTTCCGGCTGGGACAGGGGGCGATGGCTACACCTTC. It codes for CASSDILPAGTGGDGYTF.

The rearrangement uses TRBV4-3 and TRBJ2-7, with unresolved D. In germline, CDR1 is LGHNA, CDR2 YSLEER. The CDR3 loop spans 13 amino acids. Trimming shortened V by 1 base and J by 7 bases, and 11 bases separated the two germline ends. CDR3 sequence: CASSQVGESEQYF. As DNA, the CDR3 is TGCGCCAGCAGCCAAGTGGGCGAATCGGAGCAGTACTTC.

This chain connects TRBV28 to TRBJ2-1, with a possible D match to TRBD2 (5 bases). There are 15 residues in the CDR3. V lost 6 bases to trimming and J lost 2 bases, with 14 bases between them. The germline V gene encodes CDR1 MDHEN and CDR2 SYDVKM. CDR3 nucleotide sequence: TGTGCCAGCAGCTCCGGGGAGACCCCCTACAATGAGCAGTTCTTC. Its protein product is CASSSGETPYNEQFF.